These 7 T cell receptor beta chains originate from one sample sequenced in a study of post-analysis software for immune sequencing data. No antigens are known for them. Unique molecular identifiers featured in each of the TCR beta cDNA libraries. TCRdb used MiXCR to reprocess the PCR reads, holding one entry per CDR3 protein. The sample gives roughly 540,000 distinct CDR3 sequences, roughly 34% of which show up once; 4.5% to 7.5% is in the top ten. Regarding the study as a whole: A handful of TRBV segments were significantly more frequent in patients than in controls. TRBV5-6, TRBV5-1 and TRBV20-1 were among these segments.

Sample: blood. The receptors shown here come from a girl under 18 with multiple sclerosis.

This clonotype was observed at least ten times. This sequence joins TRBV10-3 and TRBJ1-2, with 8 bases lining up with TRBD1. Germline V gene data show CDR1 as ENHRY and CDR2 as SYGVKD. The CDR3 contains 13 residues. V lost 6 bases, J lost 7 bases, and 7 bases stayed unmatched. The CDR3 loop is CAIREDRVTGYTF. The CDR3 region has the DNA TGTGCCATCAGGGAGGACAGGGTTACTGGCTACACCTTC.

The V gene is TRBV9, the J gene TRBJ1-6, with D possibly matching TRBD1 (6 bases). This CDR3 has 16 amino acids. Germline V lookup: CDR1 SGDLS, CDR2 YYNGEE. V was shortened by 3 bases and J by 6 bases, with 16 bases between the two germline ends. The CDR3 here is CASSAPGTSSNSPLHF. CDR3 DNA: TGTGCCAGCAGCGCTCCGGGGACAAGTAGTAATTCACCCCTCCACTTT.

This clonotype was seen a handful of times. Compared with germline, one end of the junction differs, possibly owing to a read error. The chain is built from TRBV5-5 and TRBJ2-3; 7 bases fit TRBD2. Germline V gene sequence: CDR1 SGHKS, CDR2 YYEKEE (reference sequence). This CDR3 region has 16 residues. In nucleotides, the CDR3 is TGTGCCAGCAGCTTGTCGGGACCGACTAGCATAGATACGCAGTATTTT. It encodes CASSLSGPTSIDTQYF.

V gene TRBV6-5 combines with J gene TRBJ2-7; possibly TRBD1 for D (5 bases). Trimming pared 6 bases from V and 1 base from J, leaving 10 bases between. The CDR3 contains 13 residues. Per germline, CDR1 MNHEY and CDR2 SVGAGI. CDR3 sequence: CASSNTGSYEQYF. In nucleotides, the CDR3 is TGTGCCAGCAGCAATACAGGTTCCTACGAGCAGTACTTC.

This clonotype was seen once. The rearrangement uses TRBV7-9 and TRBJ2-5; D gene ambiguous. CDR1 is SEHNR and CDR2 is FQNEAQ in the germline V gene (reference sequence). V lost 5 bases, J lost 0 bases, and 10 bases lay in between. The CDR3 sequence is 14 residues long. The CDR3 nucleotides are TGTGCCAGCAGCCCGACTGTGTACCAAGAGACCCAGTACTTC. Its protein is CASSPTVYQETQYF. The full variable domain, with the rest looked up from reference TRBV7-9 and TRBJ2-5, is DTGVSQNPRHKITKRGQNVTFRCDPISEHNRLYWYRQTLGQGPEFLTYFQNEAQLEKSRLLSDRFSAERPKGSFSTLEIQRTEQGDSAMYLCASSPTVYQETQYFGPGTRLLVL.

This clonotype occurred a few times. The chain employs TRBV10-3 and TRBJ2-7, with TRBD1 identical over 11 bases. CDR1 is ENHRY, CDR2 SYGVKD, per germline. Trimming cost V 0 bases and J 5 bases; bases outside gene matches: 6. The CDR3 contains 16 residues. The CDR3 here is CAISESKGQGGNEQYF. The CDR3 bases are TGTGCCATCAGTGAGTCTAAGGGACAGGGGGGCAACGAGCAGTACTTC.

This clonotype was detected only a few times. The gene calls are TRBV10-1 and TRBJ2-4; 10 positions agree with TRBD1. This CDR3 spans 14 amino acids. Per the germline V gene, CDR1 is WNHNN and CDR2 is SYGVQD (reference sequence). The junction had 6 bases not matched to a gene; V was cut back by 5 bases and J by 8 bases. CDR3 protein: CASSLGTGADIQYF. The CDR3 nucleotides are TGCGCCAGCAGTCTCGGGACAGGGGCAGACATTCAGTACTTC.